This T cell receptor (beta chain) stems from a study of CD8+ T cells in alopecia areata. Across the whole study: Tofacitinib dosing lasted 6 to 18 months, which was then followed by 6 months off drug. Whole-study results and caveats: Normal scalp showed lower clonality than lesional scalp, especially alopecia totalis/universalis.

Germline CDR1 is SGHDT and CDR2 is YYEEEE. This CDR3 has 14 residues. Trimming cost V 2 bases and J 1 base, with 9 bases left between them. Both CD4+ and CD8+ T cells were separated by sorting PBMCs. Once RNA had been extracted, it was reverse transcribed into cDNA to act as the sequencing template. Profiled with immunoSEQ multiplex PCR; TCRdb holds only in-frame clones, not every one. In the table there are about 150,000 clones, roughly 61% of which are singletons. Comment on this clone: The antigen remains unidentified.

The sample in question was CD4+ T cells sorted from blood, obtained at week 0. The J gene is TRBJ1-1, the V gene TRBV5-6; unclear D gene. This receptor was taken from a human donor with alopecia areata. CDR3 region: CASSFYEKNTEAFF. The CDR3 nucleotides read TGTGCCAGCAGCTTTTACGAAAAGAACACTGAAGCTTTCTTT.